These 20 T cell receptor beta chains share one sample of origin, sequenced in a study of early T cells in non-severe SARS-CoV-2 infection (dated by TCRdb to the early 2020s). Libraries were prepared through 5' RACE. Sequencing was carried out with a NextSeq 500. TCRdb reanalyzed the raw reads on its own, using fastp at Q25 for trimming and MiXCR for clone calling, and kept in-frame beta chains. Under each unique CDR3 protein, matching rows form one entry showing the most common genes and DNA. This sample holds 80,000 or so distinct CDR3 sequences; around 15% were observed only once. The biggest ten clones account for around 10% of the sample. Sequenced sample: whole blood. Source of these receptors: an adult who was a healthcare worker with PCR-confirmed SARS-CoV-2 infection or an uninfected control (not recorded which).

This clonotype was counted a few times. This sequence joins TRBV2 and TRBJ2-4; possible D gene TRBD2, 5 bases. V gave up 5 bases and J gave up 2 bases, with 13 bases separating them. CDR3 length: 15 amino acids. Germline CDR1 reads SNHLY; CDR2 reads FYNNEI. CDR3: CASSILADPKNIQYF. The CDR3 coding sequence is TGTGCCAGCAGTATCCTAGCCGACCCCAAAAACATTCAGTACTTC. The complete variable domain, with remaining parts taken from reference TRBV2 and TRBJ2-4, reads EPEVTQTPSHQVTQMGQEVILRCVPISNHLYFYWYRQILGQKVEFLVSFYNNEISEKSEIFDDQFSVERPDGSNFTLKIRSTKLEDSAMYFCASSILADPKNIQYFGAGTRLSVL.

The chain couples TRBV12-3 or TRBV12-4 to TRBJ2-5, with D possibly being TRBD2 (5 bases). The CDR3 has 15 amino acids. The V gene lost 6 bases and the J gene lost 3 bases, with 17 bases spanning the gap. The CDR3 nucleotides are TGTGCCAGCAGGAATGAGGGTATGGGCAAAGAGACCCAGTACTTC. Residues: CASRNEGMGKETQYF.

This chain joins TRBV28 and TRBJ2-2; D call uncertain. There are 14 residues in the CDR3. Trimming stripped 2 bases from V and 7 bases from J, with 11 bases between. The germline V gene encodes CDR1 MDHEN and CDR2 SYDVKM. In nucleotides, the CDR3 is TGTGCCAGCAGTTTACCCTTAGTTGGCGGGGAGCTGTTTTTT. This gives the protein CASSLPLVGGELFF.

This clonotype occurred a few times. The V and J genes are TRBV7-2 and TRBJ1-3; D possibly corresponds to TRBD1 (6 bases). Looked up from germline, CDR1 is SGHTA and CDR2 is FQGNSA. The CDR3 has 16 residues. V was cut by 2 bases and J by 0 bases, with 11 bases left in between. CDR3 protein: CASSLRDISSGNTIYF. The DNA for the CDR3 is TGTGCCAGCAGCTTAAGGGACATCAGCTCTGGAAACACCATATATTTT.

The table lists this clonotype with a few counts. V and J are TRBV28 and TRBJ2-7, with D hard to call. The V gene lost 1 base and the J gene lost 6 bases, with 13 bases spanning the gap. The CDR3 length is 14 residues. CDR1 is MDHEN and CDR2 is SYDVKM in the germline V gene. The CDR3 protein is CASSLSRLLGEQYF. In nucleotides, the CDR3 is TGTGCCAGCAGTTTATCGAGACTCTTGGGCGAGCAGTACTTC.

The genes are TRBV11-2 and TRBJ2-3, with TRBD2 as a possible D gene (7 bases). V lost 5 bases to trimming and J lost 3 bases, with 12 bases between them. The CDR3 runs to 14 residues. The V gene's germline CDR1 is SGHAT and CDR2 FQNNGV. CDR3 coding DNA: TGTGCCAGCAGCCCACAGGGAGGGACAGATACGCAGTATTTT. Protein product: CASSPQGGTDTQYF.

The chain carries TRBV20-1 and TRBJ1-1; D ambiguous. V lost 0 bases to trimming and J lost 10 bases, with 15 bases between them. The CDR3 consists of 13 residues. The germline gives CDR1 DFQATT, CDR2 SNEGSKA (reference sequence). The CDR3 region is CSARDGQRLGAFF. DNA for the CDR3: TGCAGTGCTAGAGATGGCCAGAGGCTCGGAGCTTTCTTT.

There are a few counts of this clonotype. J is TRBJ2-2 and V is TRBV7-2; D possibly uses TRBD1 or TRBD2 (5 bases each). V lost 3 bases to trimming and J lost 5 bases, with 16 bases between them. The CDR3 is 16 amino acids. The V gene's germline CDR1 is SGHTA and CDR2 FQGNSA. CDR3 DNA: TGTGCCAGCAGCTTTTTTAGCGCTAGGGGAACCGGGGAGCTGTTTTTT. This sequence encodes CASSFFSARGTGELFF.

CDR3 protein: CSAGTSYEQYF. The DNA of the CDR3 is TGCAGCGCCGGGACTAGCTACGAGCAGTACTTC. The gene calls are TRBV29-1 and TRBJ2-7; 8 nucleotides line up with TRBD2. The CDR3 runs to 11 residues. With 7 bases clipped from V and 3 bases from J, the junction kept 2 bases outside the gene matches. CDR1 and CDR2 (germline): SQVTM, ANQGSEA.

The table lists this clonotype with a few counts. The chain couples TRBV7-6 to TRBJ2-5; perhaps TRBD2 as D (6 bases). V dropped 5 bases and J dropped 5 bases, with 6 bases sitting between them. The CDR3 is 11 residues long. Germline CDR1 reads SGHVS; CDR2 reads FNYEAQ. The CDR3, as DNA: TGTGCCAGCAGCCGGGGGGAGACCCAGTACTTC. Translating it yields CASSRGETQYF.

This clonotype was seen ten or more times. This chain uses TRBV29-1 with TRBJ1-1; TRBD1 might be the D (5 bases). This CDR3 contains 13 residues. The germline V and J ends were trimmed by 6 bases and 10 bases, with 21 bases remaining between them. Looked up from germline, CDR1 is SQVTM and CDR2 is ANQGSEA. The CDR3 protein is CSVLTGLPKVAFF. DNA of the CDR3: TGCAGCGTGCTAACGGGACTCCCTAAGGTAGCTTTCTTT.

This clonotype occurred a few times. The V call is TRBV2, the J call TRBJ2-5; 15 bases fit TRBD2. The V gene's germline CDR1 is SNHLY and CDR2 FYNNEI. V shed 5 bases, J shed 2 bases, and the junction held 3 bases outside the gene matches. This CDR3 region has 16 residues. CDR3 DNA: TGTGCCAGCAGTAAAGGACTAGCGGGGGGGCAAGAGACCCAGTACTTC. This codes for CASSKGLAGGQETQYF.

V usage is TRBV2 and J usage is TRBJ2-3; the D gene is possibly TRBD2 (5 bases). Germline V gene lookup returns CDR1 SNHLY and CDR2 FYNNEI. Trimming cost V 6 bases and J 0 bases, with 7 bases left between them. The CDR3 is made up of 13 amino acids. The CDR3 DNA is TGTGCCAGCAGGGGGAGCAGCACAGATACGCAGTATTTT. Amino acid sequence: CASRGSSTDTQYF. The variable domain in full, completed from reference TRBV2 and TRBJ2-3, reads EPEVTQTPSHQVTQMGQEVILRCVPISNHLYFYWYRQILGQKVEFLVSFYNNEISEKSEIFDDQFSVERPDGSNFTLKIRSTKLEDSAMYFCASRGSSTDTQYFGPGTRLTVL.

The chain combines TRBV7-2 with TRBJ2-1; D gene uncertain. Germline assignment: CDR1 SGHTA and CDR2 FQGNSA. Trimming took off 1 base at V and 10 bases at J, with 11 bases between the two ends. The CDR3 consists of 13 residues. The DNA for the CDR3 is TGTGCCAGCAGCTTAGGGACCCCCTACGAGCAGTTCTTC. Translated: CASSLGTPYEQFF.

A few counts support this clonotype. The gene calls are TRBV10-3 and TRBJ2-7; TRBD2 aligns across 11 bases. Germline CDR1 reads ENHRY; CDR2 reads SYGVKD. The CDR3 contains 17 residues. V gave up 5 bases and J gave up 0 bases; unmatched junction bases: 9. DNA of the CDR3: TGTGCCATCAGTTCCGGGACTAGCGGTTCCTACTCCTACGAGCAGTACTTC. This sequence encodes CAISSGTSGSYSYEQYF.

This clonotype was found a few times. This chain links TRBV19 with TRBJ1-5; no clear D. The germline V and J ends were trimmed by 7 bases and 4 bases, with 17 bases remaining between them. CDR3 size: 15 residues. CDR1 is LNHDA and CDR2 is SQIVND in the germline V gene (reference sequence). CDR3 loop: CASTIGIGRNQPQHF. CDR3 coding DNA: TGTGCCAGTACCATAGGCATAGGTAGGAATCAGCCCCAGCATTTT.

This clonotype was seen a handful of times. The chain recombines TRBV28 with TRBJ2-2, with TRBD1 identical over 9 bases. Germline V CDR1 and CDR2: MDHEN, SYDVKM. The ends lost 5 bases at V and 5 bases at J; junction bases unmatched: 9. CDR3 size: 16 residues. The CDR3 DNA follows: TGTGCCAGCAGTCCCGCAACAGGGGGCGAAACCGGGGAGCTGTTTTTT. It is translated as CASSPATGGETGELFF. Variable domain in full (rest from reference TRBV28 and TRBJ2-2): DVKVTQSSRYLVKRTGEKVFLECVQDMDHENMFWYRQDPGLGLRLIYFSYDVKMKEKGDIPEGYSVSREKKERFSLILESASTNQTSMYLCASSPATGGETGELFFGEGSRLTVL.

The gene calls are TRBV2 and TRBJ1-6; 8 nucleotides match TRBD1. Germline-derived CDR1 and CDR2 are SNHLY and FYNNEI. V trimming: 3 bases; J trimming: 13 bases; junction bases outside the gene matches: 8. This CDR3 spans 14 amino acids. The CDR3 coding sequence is TGTGCCAGCAGTGACGGGACAGGACTAAAGCCCCTCCACTTT. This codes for CASSDGTGLKPLHF.

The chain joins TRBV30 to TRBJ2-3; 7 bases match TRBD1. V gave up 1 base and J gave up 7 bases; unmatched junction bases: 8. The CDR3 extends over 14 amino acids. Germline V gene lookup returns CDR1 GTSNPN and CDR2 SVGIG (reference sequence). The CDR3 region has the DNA TGTGCCTGGAGTGGACAGGGCCTGAAGTATACGCAGTATTTT. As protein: CAWSGQGLKYTQYF.

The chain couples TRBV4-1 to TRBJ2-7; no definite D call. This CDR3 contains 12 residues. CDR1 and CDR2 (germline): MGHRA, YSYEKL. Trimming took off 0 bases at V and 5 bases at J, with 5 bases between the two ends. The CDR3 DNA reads TGCGCCAGCAGCCAAGATCCCAACGAGCAGTACTTC. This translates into CASSQDPNEQYF.